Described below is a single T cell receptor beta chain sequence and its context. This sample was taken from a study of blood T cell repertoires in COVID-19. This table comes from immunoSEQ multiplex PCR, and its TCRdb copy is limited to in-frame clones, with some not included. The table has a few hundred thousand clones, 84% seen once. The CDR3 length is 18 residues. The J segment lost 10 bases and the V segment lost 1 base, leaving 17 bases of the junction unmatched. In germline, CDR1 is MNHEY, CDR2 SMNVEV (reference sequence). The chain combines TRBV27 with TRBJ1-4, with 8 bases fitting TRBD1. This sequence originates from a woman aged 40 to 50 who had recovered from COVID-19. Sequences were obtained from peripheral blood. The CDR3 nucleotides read TGTGCCAGCAGTTTATTATGGTCCGACAGGGGAGTAATGGGAAAACTGTTTTTT. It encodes CASSLLWSDRGVMGKLFF. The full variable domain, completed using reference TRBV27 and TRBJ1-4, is EAQVTQNPRYLITVTGKKLTVTCSQNMNHEYMSWYRQDPGLGLRQIYYSMNVEVTDKGDVPEGYKVSRKEKRNFPLILESPSPNQTSLYFCASSLLWSDRGVMGKLFFGSGTQLSVL.